One T cell receptor beta chain is described in this entry. Its cognate antigen is unknown. Naive CD8 cells lacked CD45RO and underwent positive selection for CCR7, leaving out terminally differentiated effector memory CD45RA+ cells. Generated by immunoSEQ multiplex PCR, the TCRdb table keeps only in-frame clones and is missing some. The table shows about 2.2 million clones, with 85% to 95% occurring only once. This entry is derived from a study of shared clonotypes between healthy human individuals. Study-wide points: Large sequencing depth failed to make sorted-subset sequencing complete, rarefaction showed.

The CDR3 has 16 residues. The germline gives CDR1 MDHEN, CDR2 SYDVKM. V was clipped by 7 bases and J by 1 base; unmatched bases: 7. The chain joins TRBV28 to TRBJ2-2; 9 nucleotides align to TRBD1. The TCR sequence derives from a man aged 18 to 29 in good health. Some clones in this sample may be carry-over from other donors' samples. Material: naive CD8+ T cells from PBMCs. The CDR3 DNA follows: TGTGCCAGCATCAACACGGGACAGGGGAACACCGGGGAGCTGTTTTTT. Protein: CASINTGQGNTGELFF.